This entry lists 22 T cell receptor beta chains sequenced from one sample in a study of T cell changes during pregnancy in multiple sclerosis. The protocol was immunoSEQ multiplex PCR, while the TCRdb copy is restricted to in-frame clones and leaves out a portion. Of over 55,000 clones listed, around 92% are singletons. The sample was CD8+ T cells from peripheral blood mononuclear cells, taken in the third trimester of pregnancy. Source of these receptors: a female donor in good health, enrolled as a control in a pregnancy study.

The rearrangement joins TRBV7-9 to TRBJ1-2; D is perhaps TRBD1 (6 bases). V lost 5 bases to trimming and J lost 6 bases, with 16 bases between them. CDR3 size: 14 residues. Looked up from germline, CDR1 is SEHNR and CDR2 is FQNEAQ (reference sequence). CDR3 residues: CASSPGAGGHGYTF. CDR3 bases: TGTGCCAGCAGCCCTGGGGCGGGGGGCCATGGCTACACCTTC.

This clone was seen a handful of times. The CDR3 loop is CASSSARATEAFF. The CDR3 bases are TGTGCCAGCAGTTCTGCCAGGGCCACTGAAGCTTTCTTT. This chain links TRBV27 with TRBJ1-1; weak D call: TRBD1 (5 bases). The CDR3 spans 13 residues. Deletions cut 4 bases from V and 4 bases from J, with 10 bases between. CDR1 MNHEY and CDR2 SMNVEV come from the germline V gene (reference sequence).

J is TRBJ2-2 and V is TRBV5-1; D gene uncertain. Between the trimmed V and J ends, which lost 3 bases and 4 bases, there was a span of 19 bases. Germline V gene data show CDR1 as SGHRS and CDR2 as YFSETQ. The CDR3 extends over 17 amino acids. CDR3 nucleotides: TGCGCCAGCAGCTCCGAATTACTATCCGGCCCCACCGGGGAGCTGTTTTTT. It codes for CASSSELLSGPTGELFF.

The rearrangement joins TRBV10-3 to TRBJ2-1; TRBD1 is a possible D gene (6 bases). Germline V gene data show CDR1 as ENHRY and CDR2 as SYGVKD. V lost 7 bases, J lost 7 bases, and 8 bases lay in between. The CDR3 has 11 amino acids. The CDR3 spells CAIKGGNEQFF. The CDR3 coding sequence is TGTGCCATCAAAGGGGGTAATGAGCAGTTCTTC.

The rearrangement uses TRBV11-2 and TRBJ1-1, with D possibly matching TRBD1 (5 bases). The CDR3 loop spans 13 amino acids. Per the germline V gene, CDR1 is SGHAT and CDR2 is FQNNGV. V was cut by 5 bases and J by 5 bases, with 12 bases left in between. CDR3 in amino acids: CASSHDGGTEAFF. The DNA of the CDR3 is TGTGCCAGCAGCCACGACGGGGGAACTGAAGCTTTCTTT.

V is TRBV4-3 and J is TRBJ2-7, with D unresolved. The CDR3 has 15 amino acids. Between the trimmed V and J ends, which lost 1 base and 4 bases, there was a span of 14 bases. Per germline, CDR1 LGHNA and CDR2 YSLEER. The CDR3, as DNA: TGCGCCAGCAGCCAAGCCTTCGGTGGCGGTTACGAGCAGTACTTC. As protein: CASSQAFGGGYEQYF.

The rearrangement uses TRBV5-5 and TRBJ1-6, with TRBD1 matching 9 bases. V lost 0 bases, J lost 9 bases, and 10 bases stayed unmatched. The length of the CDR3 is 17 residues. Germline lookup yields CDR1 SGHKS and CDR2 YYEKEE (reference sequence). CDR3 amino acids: CASSLGRTGDSRSPLHF. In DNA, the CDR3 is TGTGCCAGCAGCTTGGGGCGGACAGGGGATTCGCGTTCACCCCTCCACTTT.

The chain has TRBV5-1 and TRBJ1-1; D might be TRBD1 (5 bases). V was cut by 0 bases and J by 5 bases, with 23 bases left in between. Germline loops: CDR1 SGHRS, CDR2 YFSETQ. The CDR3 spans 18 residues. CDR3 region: CASSLDWIGEGVGTEAFF. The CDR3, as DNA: TGCGCCAGCAGCTTGGATTGGATAGGGGAGGGAGTAGGGACTGAAGCTTTCTTT.

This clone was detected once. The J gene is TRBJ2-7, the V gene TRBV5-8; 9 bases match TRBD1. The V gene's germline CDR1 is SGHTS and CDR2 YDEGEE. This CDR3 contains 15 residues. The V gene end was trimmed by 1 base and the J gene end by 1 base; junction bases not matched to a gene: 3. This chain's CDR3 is CASSLRGQGSYEQYF. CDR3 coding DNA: TGTGCCAGCAGCTTGAGGGGACAGGGTTCCTACGAGCAGTACTTC.

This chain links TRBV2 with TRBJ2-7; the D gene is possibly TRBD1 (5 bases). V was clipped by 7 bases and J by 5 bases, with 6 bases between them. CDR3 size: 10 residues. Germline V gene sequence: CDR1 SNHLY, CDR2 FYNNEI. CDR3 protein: CASTRDEQYF. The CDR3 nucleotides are TGTGCCAGCACCAGGGACGAGCAGTACTTC.

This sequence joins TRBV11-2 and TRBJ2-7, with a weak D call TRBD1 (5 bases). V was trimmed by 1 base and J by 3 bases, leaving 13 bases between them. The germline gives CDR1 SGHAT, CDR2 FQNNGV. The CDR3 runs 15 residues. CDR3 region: CASSLVGAMGYEQYF. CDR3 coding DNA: TGTGCCAGCAGCTTAGTTGGGGCCATGGGCTACGAGCAGTACTTC.

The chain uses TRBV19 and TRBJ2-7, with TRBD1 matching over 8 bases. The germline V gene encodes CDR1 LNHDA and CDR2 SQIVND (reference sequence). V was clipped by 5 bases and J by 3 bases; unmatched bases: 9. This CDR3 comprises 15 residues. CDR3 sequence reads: CASSAGLTGGYEQYF. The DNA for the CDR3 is TGTGCCAGTAGTGCCGGACTAACAGGGGGCTACGAGCAGTACTTC.

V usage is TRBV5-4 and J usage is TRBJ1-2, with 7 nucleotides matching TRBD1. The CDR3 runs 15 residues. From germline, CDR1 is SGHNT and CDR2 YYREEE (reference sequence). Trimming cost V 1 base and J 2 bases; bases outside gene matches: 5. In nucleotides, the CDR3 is TGTGCCAGCAGCTTGAGGGGACAGCCAAACTATGGCTACACCTTC. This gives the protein CASSLRGQPNYGYTF.

The CDR3 loop is CATSRSRTEMGNYGYTF. CDR3 sequence (DNA): TGTGCCACCAGCAGATCACGGACAGAAATGGGGAACTATGGCTACACCTTC. The chain carries TRBV15 and TRBJ1-2, with D possibly matching TRBD1 (6 bases). The CDR3 is 17 amino acids. CDR1 and CDR2 (germline): LNHNV, YYDKDF (reference sequence). The ends were cut back, 2 bases at V and 2 bases at J, with 18 bases in the middle.

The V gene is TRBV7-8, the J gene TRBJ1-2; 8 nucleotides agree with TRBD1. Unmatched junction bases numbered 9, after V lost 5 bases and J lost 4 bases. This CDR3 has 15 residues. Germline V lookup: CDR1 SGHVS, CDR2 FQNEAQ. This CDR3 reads CASSPRTGSGYGYTF. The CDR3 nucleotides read TGTGCCAGCAGCCCTCGGACAGGGTCTGGCTATGGCTACACCTTC.

DNA of the CDR3: TGTGCCAGCAGTTACTCGGGCAGCACCCCAGGCAACGTCCTGACTTTC. This sequence encodes CASSYSGSTPGNVLTF. This chain connects TRBV6-5 to TRBJ2-6, with no clear D. Between the trimmed V and J ends, which lost 0 bases and 9 bases, there was a span of 15 bases. There are 16 residues in the CDR3. The germline CDR1 and CDR2 sequences are MNHEY and SVGAGI.

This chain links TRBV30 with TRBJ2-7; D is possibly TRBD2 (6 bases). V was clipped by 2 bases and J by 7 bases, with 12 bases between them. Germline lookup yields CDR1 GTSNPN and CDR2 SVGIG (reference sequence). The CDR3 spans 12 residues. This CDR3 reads CAWSPTGTEQYF. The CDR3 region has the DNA TGTGCCTGGAGTCCCACCGGGACTGAGCAGTACTTC.

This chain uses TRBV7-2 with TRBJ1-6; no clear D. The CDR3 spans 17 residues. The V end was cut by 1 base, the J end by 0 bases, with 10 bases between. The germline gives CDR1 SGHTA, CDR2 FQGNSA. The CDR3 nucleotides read TGTGCCAGCAGCTTAGGCAGGTCCCACTCCTATAATTCACCCCTCCACTTT. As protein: CASSLGRSHSYNSPLHF.

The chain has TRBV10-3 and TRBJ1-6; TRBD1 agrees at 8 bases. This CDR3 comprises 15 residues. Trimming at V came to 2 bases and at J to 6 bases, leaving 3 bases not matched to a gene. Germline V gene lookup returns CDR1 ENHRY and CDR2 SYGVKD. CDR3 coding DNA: TGTGCCATCAGTGAGGGACAGGGAAGTAATTCACCCCTCCACTTT. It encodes CAISEGQGSNSPLHF.

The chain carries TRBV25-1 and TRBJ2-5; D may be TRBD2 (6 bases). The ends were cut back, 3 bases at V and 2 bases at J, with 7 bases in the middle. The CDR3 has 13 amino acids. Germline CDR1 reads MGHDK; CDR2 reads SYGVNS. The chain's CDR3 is CASSDGGQETQYF. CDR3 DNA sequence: TGTGCCAGCAGTGACGGGGGTCAAGAGACCCAGTACTTC.

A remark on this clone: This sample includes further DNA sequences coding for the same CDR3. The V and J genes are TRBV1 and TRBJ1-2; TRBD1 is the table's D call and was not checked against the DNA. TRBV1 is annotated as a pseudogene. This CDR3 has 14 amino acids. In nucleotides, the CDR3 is TGCACCAGTAGCCAAAGTCACAGGATAGGGGGCTACACCTTC. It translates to CTSSQSHRIGGYTF.

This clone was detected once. The DNA for the CDR3 is TGCGCCAGCAGCCAAGAACAAACAGGACAGAGCTATGGCTACACCTTC. It codes for CASSQEQTGQSYGYTF. This chain connects TRBV4-1 to TRBJ1-2, with D possibly TRBD1 on 6 matching bases. Between the trimmed V and J ends, which lost 0 bases and 4 bases, there was a span of 15 bases. The CDR3 length is 16 residues. Per germline, CDR1 MGHRA and CDR2 YSYEKL.